A single sample is the source of the 12 T cell receptor beta chains below, sequenced in a study of blood T cell repertoires in COVID-19. Some clones are missing from TCRdb's copy, which holds only in-frame ones; the method was immunoSEQ multiplex PCR. Here the sample spans about 59,000 clones, roughly 70% being singletons. The sequenced sample consisted of peripheral blood. The receptor set was obtained from a woman in her forties or fifties with active or convalescent COVID-19.

The V call is TRBV19, the J call TRBJ1-3; no definite D call. Germline CDR1 is LNHDA and CDR2 is SQIVND (reference sequence). V was cut by 6 bases and J by 0 bases, with 18 bases left in between. The CDR3 contains 17 residues. CDR3 coding DNA: TGTGCCAGTAGAGTATTTGCAACTCAAAGCTCTGGAAACACCATATATTTT. Encoded protein: CASRVFATQSSGNTIYF.

Regarding this clone: Given the absence of the conserved phenylalanine or tryptophan at the CDR3 end, a read error is likely. Because the CDR3's place on the DNA is in doubt, the DNA is left out and the CDR3 is given as listed by TCRdb. The chain carries TRBV18 and TRBJ1-2; the table gives TRBD1 as D, unverified against the DNA. Both ends counted, the CDR3 spans 11 residues. From germline, CDR1 is KGHSH and CDR2 LQKENI. The CDR3 loop reads CARQLSDRVIV.

As to this clone: Additional DNA sequences in this sample encode the identical CDR3. The chain employs TRBV28 and TRBJ1-2, with D tentatively TRBD1 (6 bases). V lost 5 bases and J 6 bases, leaving 13 bases between the germline ends. Germline CDR1 and CDR2: MDHEN and SYDVKM. The CDR3 length is 13 residues. The CDR3 reads CASSIRGADGYTF. Written as DNA, the CDR3 is TGTGCCAGCAGTATTCGGGGGGCTGATGGCTACACCTTC.

V and J are TRBV4-1 and TRBJ2-3; 9 bases map to TRBD2. CDR3 length: 17 residues. V was pared by 1 base and J by 2 bases, with 7 bases of the junction left unmatched. Germline V gene lookup returns CDR1 MGHRA and CDR2 YSYEKL. CDR3 nucleotide sequence: TGCGCCAGCAGCCAAGGGGTAGCGGGAGCTCCCACAGATACGCAGTATTTT. Protein product: CASSQGVAGAPTDTQYF.

The V gene is TRBV19, the J gene TRBJ1-6; D gene ambiguous. Trimming took off 0 bases at V and 14 bases at J, with 8 bases between the two ends. This CDR3 has 12 amino acids. Germline V gene lookup returns CDR1 LNHDA and CDR2 SQIVND (reference sequence). The CDR3 spells CASSIDQSALHF. The DNA for the CDR3 is TGTGCCAGTAGTATAGATCAATCGGCCCTCCACTTT. The full variable domain, with the rest looked up from reference TRBV19 and TRBJ1-6, is DGGITQSPKYLFRKEGQNVTLSCEQNLNHDAMYWYRQDPGQGLRLIYYSQIVNDFQKGDIAEGYSVSREKKESFPLTVTSAQKNPTAFYLCASSIDQSALHFGNGTRLTVT.

The chain recombines TRBV2 with TRBJ2-7; 8 bases agree with TRBD2. Germline CDR1 and CDR2: SNHLY and FYNNEI. J was trimmed by 4 bases and V by 6 bases; bases with no gene match: 11. The CDR3 consists of 15 residues. The DNA for the CDR3 is TGTGCCAGCAGGGGGGAGCGGGGGAGGCCATACGAGCAGTACTTC. Translation: CASRGERGRPYEQYF.

This clone was counted only a few times. This chain links TRBV4-2 with TRBJ2-1, with a tentative D call TRBD2 (6 bases). The CDR3 length is 14 residues. Trimming left V 5 bases short and J 0 bases short, with 8 bases between. CDR1 is LGHNA and CDR2 is YNFKEQ in the germline V gene. The CDR3 spells CASSGRSSYNEQFF. The CDR3 nucleotides are TGTGCCAGCAGCGGGAGGAGCTCCTACAATGAGCAGTTCTTC.

This clone showed up just once. V and J are TRBV6-5 and TRBJ1-2; 9 positions agree with TRBD1. Per the germline V gene, CDR1 is MNHEY and CDR2 is SVGAGI. The CDR3 totals 15 residues. Trimming took 4 bases from V and 4 from J; bases not matched to a gene: 7. The CDR3 DNA is TGTGCCAGCAGTTTCGGACAGGGGTTTGGCTATGGCTACACCTTC. Translating gives CASSFGQGFGYGYTF.

The V and J genes are TRBV11-1 and TRBJ2-7; 8 nucleotides match TRBD1. Per the germline V gene, CDR1 is SGHAT and CDR2 is FQDESV (reference sequence). Trimming cost V 4 bases and J 2 bases; bases outside gene matches: 10. CDR3 length: 16 residues. The CDR3 protein is CASSSLQGAWAYEQYF. Here the CDR3 DNA reads TGTGCCAGCAGCTCTCTGCAGGGGGCTTGGGCCTACGAGCAGTACTTC.

This clone appeared a few times. The gene calls are TRBV5-4 and TRBJ2-2, with D hard to call. Germline V gives CDR1 SGHNT, CDR2 YYREEE (reference sequence). The V end lost 4 bases, the J end lost 5 bases, and 9 bases lay between the germline ends. There are 13 residues in the CDR3. The CDR3 bases are TGTGCCAGCAGCCGACTCTGGACCGGGGAGCTGTTTTTT. As protein: CASSRLWTGELFF.

This CDR3 is CASSLQGQGTGELFF. CDR3 in DNA: TGTGCCAGCAGCCTACAGGGGCAGGGCACCGGGGAGCTGTTTTTT. V usage is TRBV11-3 and J usage is TRBJ2-2, with 7 bases that match TRBD1. V trimming: 5 bases; J trimming: 4 bases; junction bases outside the gene matches: 7. This CDR3 has 15 amino acids. CDR1 is SGHNT, CDR2 YENEEA, per germline.

The chain employs TRBV19 and TRBJ1-1; 7 bases agree with TRBD1. The germline gives CDR1 LNHDA, CDR2 SQIVND (reference sequence). With V trimmed by 5 bases and J by 4 bases, 13 bases remained unmatched. The CDR3 has 16 residues. The CDR3 here is CASSPPGTDWGTEAFF. The CDR3 coding sequence is TGTGCCAGTAGTCCGCCCGGGACAGACTGGGGCACTGAAGCTTTCTTT.